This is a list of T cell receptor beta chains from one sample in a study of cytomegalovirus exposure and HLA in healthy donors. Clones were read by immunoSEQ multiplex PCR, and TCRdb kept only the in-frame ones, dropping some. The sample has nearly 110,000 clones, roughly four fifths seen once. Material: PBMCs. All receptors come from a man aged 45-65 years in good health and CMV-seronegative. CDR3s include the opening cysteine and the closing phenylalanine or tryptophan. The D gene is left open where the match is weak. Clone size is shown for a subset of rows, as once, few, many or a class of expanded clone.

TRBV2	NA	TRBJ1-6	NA	TGTGCCAGCAGTGACTTCTTCGGGTCTTATAATTCACCCCTCCACTTT	CASSDFFGSYNSPLHF
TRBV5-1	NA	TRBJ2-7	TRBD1	TGCGCCAGCAGCTTGGGGCGGGACAGGGTCGACGAGCAGTACTTC	CASSLGRDRVDEQYF
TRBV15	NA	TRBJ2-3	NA	TGTGCCACCAGCACAGCCCCGTCAGGGACTAGCACAGATACGCAGTATTTT	CATSTAPSGTSTDTQYF
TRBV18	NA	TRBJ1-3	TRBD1	TGTGCCAGCTCACCACGACAGGGTAGGCCCACTGGAAACACCATATATTTT	CASSPRQGRPTGNTIYF
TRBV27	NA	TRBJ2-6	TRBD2	TGTGCCAGCAGTTTAAGACTAGCGGGGGCCAGCTCTGGGGCCAACGTCCTGACTTTC	CASSLRLAGASSGANVLTF
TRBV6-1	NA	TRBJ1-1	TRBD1	TGTGCCAGCACCCAAAGGGGGACAGTGAACACTGAAGCTTTCTTT	CASTQRGTVNTEAFF
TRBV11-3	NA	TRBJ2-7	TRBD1	TGTGCCAGCAGCCAACGGGACAGTTTGGACGAGCAGTACTTC	CASSQRDSLDEQYF
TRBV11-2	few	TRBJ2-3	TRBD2	TGTGCCAGCAGCAGTGAGGGACTAGCGATAAGCACAGATACGCAGTATTTT	CASSSEGLAISTDTQYF
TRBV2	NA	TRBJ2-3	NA	TGTGCCAGCAGTGAAAGAGGGCCGATGCCGGATACGCAGTATTTT	CASSERGPMPDTQYF
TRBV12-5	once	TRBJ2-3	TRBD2	TGTGCTAGTGGTTTGACCCTAGCGGGGGGCTCGATATTTACTAGCACAGATACGCAGTATTTT	CASGLTLAGGSIFTSTDTQYF
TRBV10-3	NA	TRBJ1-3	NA	TGTGCCATCGGAGGGGAAGCTGGAAACACCATATATTTT	CAIGGEAGNTIYF
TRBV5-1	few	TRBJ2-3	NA	TGCGCCAGCAGCTTTAACGGTGGGCGAGATACGCAGTATTTT	CASSFNGGRDTQYF
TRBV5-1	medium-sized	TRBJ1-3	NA	TGCGCCAGCAGCCAAGGGGCGGGAAACACCATATATTTT	CASSQGAGNTIYF
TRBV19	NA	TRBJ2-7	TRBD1	TGTGCCAGTAGTCCGAGGACAGGGGGTGGTTACGAGCAGTACTTC	CASSPRTGGGYEQYF
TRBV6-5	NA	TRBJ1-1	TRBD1	TGTGCCAGCAGTTACACGGACAGGAGGGGCACTGAAGCTTTCTTT	CASSYTDRRGTEAFF
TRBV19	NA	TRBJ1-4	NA	TGTGCCAGTAGGGGCAGGACTAATGAAAAACTGTTTTTT	CASRGRTNEKLFF
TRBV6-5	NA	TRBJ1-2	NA	TGTGCCAGCAGGTCCCACAGGGCTGGCTACACCTTC	CASRSHRAGYTF
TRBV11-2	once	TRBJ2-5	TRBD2	TGTGCCAGCAGCTTAGATGGGGGGGATACCGAGACCCAGTACTTC	CASSLDGGDTETQYF
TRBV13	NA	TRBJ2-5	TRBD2	TGTGCCAGCAGCCTCTACGGGGGGGACGAGACCCAGTACTTC	CASSLYGGDETQYF
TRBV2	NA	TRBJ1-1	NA	TGTGCCAGCCTCCAGGATGTTAACACTGAAGCTTTCTTT	CASLQDVNTEAFF
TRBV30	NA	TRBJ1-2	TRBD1	TGTGCCTGGAGTTTAGGGGGCCATGGCTACACCTTC	CAWSLGGHGYTF
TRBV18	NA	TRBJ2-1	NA	TGTGCCAGCTCACCTCCGGCTAGCTCCTACAATGAGCAGTTCTTC	CASSPPASSYNEQFF
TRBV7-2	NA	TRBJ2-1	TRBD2	TGTGCCAGCAGCACCTGGAGAGCGGGGGCCCCATACTCCTACAATGAGCAGTTCTTC	CASSTWRAGAPYSYNEQFF
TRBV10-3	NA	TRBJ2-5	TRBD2	TGTGCCGTCGGGACTAGCGGGGACCAAGAGACCCAGTACTTC	CAVGTSGDQETQYF
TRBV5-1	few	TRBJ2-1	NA	TGCGCCAGCAGCTTGGCCGGGACACTATTCTACAATGAGCAGTTCTTC	CASSLAGTLFYNEQFF
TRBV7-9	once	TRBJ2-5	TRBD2	TGTGCCAGCAGTTTTTCTGCCGACCGCGGGGGGACCCAGTACTTC	CASSFSADRGGTQYF
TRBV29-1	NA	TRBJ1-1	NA	TGCAGCGTCGTCCGGAGGGGAAGAGGTGAAGCTTTCTTT	CSVVRRGRGEAFF
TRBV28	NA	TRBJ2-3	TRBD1	TGTGCCAGCACCTTAAACGGACAGGGAAGGACAGATACGCAGTATTTT	CASTLNGQGRTDTQYF
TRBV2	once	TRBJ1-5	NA	TGTGCCAGCAAAGAGTTCAATCAGCCCCAGCATTTT	CASKEFNQPQHF
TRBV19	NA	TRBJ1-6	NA	TGTGCCAGTAGTATTACGGGGATCTCCTATAATTCACCCCTCCACTTT	CASSITGISYNSPLHF
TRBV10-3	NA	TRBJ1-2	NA	TGTGCCATCAGTGAGGTTGGGCAGCTTTATGGCTACACCTTC	CAISEVGQLYGYTF
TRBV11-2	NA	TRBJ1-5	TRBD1	TGTGCCAGCAGCTTAGGGACAGGGGATGGCAATCAGCCCCAGCATTTT	CASSLGTGDGNQPQHF
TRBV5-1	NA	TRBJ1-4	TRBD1	TGCGCCAGCAGCTCGGGGACAGGGGACGAAAAACTGTTTTTT	CASSSGTGDEKLFF
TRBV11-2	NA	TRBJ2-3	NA	TGTGCCAGCAGCCTCGGGTCCCGCACAGATACGCAGTATTTT	CASSLGSRTDTQYF
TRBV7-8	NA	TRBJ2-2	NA	TGTGCCAGCAGCTCATTCCGGGACATGGAGAACACCGGGGAGCTGTTTTTT	CASSSFRDMENTGELFF
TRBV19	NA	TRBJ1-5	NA	TGTGCCAGCAACCTTCCAGGGGATAGCAATCAGCCCCAGCATTTT	CASNLPGDSNQPQHF
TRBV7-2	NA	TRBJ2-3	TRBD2	TGTGCCAGCAGCCCCCCTCTAGGCGGGGGGGCCGCGGGCACAGATACGCAGTATTTT	CASSPPLGGGAAGTDTQYF
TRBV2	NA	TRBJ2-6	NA	TGTGCCAGCAGTCCCGGACGGACACCTGATTCCTCTGGGGCCAACGTCCTGACTTTC	CASSPGRTPDSSGANVLTF
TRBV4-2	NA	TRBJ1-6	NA	TGTGCCAGCAGCCAAGAAACCCCAGGGAATTCACCCCTCCACTTT	CASSQETPGNSPLHF
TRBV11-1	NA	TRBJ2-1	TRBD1	TGTGCCAGCAGCACACCCGGGACAGGGGGCCAAAACCGATTCTTC	CASSTPGTGGQNRFF
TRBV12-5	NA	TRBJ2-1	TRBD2	TGTGCTAGTGGTTTACCAACCGGGAGGAAGCAGTTCTTC	CASGLPTGRKQFF
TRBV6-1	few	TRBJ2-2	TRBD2	TGTGCCAGCAGCCAACTAGCGGTCAACACCGGGGAGCTGTTTTTT	CASSQLAVNTGELFF
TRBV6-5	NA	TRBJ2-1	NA	TGTGCCAGCAGTGTGGAGGGTAATTATTTTAATGAGCAGTTCTTC	CASSVEGNYFNEQFF
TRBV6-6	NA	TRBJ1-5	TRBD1	TGTGCCAGCAGTTACCCAGGGGGCGGCAATCAGCCCCAGCATTTT	CASSYPGGGNQPQHF
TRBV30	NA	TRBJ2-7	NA	TGTGCCTGGACTCGGGGCGGGGTCTTGCACGAGCAGTACTTC	CAWTRGGVLHEQYF
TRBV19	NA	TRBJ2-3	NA	TGTGCCAGTAGAGGGGGGGCAACAGATACGCAGTATTTT	CASRGGATDTQYF
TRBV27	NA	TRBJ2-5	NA	TGTGCCAGCGGGTCCCAGGGGAGAGAGACCCAGTACTTC	CASGSQGRETQYF
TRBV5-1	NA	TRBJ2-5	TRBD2	TGCGCCAGCAGCTTGTTGGGGGGGGAACAAGAGACCCAGTACTTC	CASSLLGGEQETQYF
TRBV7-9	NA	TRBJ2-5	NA	TGTGCCAGCAGCGAAACACCCCAAGAGACCCAGTACTTC	CASSETPQETQYF
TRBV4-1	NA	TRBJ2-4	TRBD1	TGCGCCAGCAGCCATATCACAGGGGGCGCTTCTAACATTCAGTACTTC	CASSHITGGASNIQYF
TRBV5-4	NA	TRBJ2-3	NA	TGTGCCAGCAGTTTCACGGGGTATAGAGATACGCAGTATTTT	CASSFTGYRDTQYF
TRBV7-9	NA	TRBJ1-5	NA	TGTGCCAGCAGCCCCGACAGCGACAATCAGCCCCAGCATTTT	CASSPDSDNQPQHF
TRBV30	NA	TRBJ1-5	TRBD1	TGTGCCTGGAGCCAAGACAGGGACCAGCCCCAGCATTTT	CAWSQDRDQPQHF
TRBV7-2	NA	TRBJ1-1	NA	TGTGCCAGCAGCTTAGGGAAGGGACGGGAGGCTTTCTTT	CASSLGKGREAFF
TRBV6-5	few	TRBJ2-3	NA	TGTGCCAGCAGTCCCCGGAGTTCCACAGATACGCAGTATTTT	CASSPRSSTDTQYF
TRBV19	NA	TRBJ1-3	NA	TGTGCCAGTAGTAAAGGGGTCACTGGAAACACCATATATTTT	CASSKGVTGNTIYF
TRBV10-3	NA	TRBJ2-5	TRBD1	TGTGCCATCAGTGAGCAGGGACAGATCCAAGAGACCCAGTACTTC	CAISEQGQIQETQYF